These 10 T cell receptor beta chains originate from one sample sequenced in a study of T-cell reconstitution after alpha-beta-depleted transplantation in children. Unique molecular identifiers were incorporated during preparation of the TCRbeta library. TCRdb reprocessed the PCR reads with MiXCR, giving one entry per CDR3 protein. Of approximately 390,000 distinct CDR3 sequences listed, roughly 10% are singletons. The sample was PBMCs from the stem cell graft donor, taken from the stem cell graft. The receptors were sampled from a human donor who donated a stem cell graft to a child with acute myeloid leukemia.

DNA of the CDR3: TGCGCCAGCAGCGTAGGGACAGGGATCATGAACACTGAAGCTTTCTTT. Translation gives CASSVGTGIMNTEAFF. The rearrangement joins TRBV5-1 to TRBJ1-1, with 9 bases that match TRBD1. V lost 4 bases and J lost 0; bases outside the gene matches: 7. Germline loops: CDR1 SGHRS, CDR2 YFSETQ. The CDR3 is 16 residues long.

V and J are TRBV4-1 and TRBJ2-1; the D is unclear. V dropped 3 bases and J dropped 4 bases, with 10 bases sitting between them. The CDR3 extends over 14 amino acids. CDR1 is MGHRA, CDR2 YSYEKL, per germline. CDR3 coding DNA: TGCGCCAGCAGCCAGGGTCAGCTTTACAATGAGCAGTTCTTC. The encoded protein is CASSQGQLYNEQFF.

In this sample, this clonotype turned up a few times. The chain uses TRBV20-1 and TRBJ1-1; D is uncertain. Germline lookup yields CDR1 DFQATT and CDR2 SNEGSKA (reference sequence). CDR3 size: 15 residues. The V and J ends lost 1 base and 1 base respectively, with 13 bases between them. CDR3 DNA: TGCAGTGCTAGAGGTTTTGGGAGGGCGAACACTGAAGCTTTCTTT. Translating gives CSARGFGRANTEAFF.

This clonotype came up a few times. The CDR3 DNA reads TGTGCCAGCAGTACACGAAACTCCTACAATGAGCAGTTCTTC. It encodes CASSTRNSYNEQFF. The chain uses TRBV6-2 or TRBV6-3 and TRBJ2-1; the D is unclear. V lost 5 bases and J lost 0, with 8 bases in between. Germline CDR1 and CDR2: MNHEY and SVGEGT. The CDR3 loop spans 14 amino acids.

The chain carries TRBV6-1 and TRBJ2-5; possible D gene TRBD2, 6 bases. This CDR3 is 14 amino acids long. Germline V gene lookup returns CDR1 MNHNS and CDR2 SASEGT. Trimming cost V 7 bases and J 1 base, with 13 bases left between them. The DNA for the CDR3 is TGTGCCAGCAAACGCGGGGCGCTCCAAGAGACCCAGTACTTC. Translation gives CASKRGALQETQYF.

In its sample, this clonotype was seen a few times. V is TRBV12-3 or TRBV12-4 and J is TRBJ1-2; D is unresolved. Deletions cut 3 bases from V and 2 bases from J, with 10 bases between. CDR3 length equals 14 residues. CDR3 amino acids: CASSFLRLNYGYTF. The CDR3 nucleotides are TGTGCCAGCAGTTTTTTGAGGTTGAACTATGGCTACACCTTC.

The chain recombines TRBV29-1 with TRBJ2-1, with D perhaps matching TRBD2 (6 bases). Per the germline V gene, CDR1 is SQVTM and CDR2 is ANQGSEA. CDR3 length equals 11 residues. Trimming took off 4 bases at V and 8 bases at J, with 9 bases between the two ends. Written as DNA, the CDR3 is TGCAGCGTTGTGACTAGATATGAGCAGTTCTTC. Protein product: CSVVTRYEQFF.

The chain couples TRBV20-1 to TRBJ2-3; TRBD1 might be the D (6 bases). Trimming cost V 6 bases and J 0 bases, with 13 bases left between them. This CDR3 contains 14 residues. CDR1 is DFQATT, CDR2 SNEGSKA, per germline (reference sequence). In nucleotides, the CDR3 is TGCAGTGCCGTCGGACAGACTAGCACAGATACGCAGTATTTT. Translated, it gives CSAVGQTSTDTQYF.

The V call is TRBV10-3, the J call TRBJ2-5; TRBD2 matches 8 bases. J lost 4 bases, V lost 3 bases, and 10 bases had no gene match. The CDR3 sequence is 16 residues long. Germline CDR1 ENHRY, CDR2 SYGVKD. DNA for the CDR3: TGTGCCATCAGTGATCTTGAAGCGGGAGCGGGAGAGACCCAGTACTTC. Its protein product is CAISDLEAGAGETQYF.

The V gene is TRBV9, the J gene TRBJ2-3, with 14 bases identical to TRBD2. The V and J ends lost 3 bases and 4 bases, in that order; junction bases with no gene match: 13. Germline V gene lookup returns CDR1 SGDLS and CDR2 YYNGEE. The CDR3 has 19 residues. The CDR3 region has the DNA TGTGCCAGCAGCGGTCGACTAGCGGGAGGGCCAGCGGGGCCAGATACGCAGTATTTT. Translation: CASSGRLAGGPAGPDTQYF.